A selection of T cell receptor beta chains follows, all from one sample in a study of OX40 agonist ivuxolimab in advanced cancers. Data came from immunoSEQ multiplex PCR; TCRdb stores just in-frame clones and leaves some out. The sample lists approximately 60,000 clones, around 84% occurring once. The source material was CD4+ or CD8+ T cells sorted from blood, sampled in a trial of the OX40 agonist ivuxolimab. Source of these receptors: an adult with an advanced solid tumor such as melanoma, head and neck, liver or kidney cancer. The CDR3 runs from the conserved cysteine through the conserved F or W. A D gene is named only where the DNA matches it firmly. Clone size appears in some rows only: once, few, many, or a class for an expanded clone.

D gene	clone size	V gene	J gene	CDR3 DNA	CDR3 protein
NA	once	TRBV19	TRBJ1-3	TGTGCCAGTAGCCCATGGGGAGGAGCTGGAAACACCATATATTTT	CASSPWGGAGNTIYF
TRBD2	NA	TRBV19	TRBJ2-3	TGTGCCAGTAGTATCAGAAGCGGGATCGATCCGCAGTATTTT	CASSIRSGIDPQYF
TRBD1	NA	TRBV5-1	TRBJ1-1	TGCGCCAGCAGCTCCCAGGGGGAGGACACTGAAGCTTTCTTT	CASSSQGEDTEAFF
NA	NA	TRBV30	TRBJ2-5	TGTGCCTGGAACAGAGGGACGGGGACCCAGTACTTC	CAWNRGTGTQYF
TRBD1	NA	TRBV7-2	TRBJ1-1	TGTGCCAGCAGACGAACAGGGGGATTTACTGAAGCTTTCTTT	CASRRTGGFTEAFF
NA	NA	TRBV18	TRBJ2-5	TGTGCCAGCTCACCATCAGAGACCCAGTACTTC	CASSPSETQYF
TRBD1	NA	TRBV7-6	TRBJ1-5	TGTGCCAGCAGCTTGGGACAGGGGGTCAATCAGCCCCAGCATTTT	CASSLGQGVNQPQHF
TRBD1	NA	TRBV30	TRBJ1-5	TGTGCCTGGAGTGCTCAGGGGGCAAGCAATCAGCCCCAGCATTTT	CAWSAQGASNQPQHF
TRBD1	NA	TRBV5-5	TRBJ2-6	TGTGCCAGCAGCTTAAGTTATGGGACAGGGGGTTTGTTGGCCAACGTCCTGACTTTC	CASSLSYGTGGLLANVLTF
TRBD1	NA	TRBV14	TRBJ1-1	TGTGCCAGCAACAGGGGGCAAGAGGGCACTGAAGCTTTCTTT	CASNRGQEGTEAFF